This T cell receptor (beta chain) is drawn from a study of cytomegalovirus exposure and HLA in healthy donors. It was with 60 Vbeta and 13 Jbeta primers that the PCR ran. Method: immunoSEQ multiplex PCR; TCRdb's copy keeps in-frame clones and lacks some. The sample holds some 200,000 clones, roughly 80% seen once. Trimming removed 5 bases from V and 10 bases from J, with 21 bases in between. The CDR3 runs 15 residues. Germline CDR1 SGHAT, CDR2 FQDESV (reference sequence). When sampled, the donors appeared nominally healthy, though they likely had unrecorded immune exposures. To note about this clone: No antigen is known for it.

Points from the study as a whole: Some TCR beta chains (about 180 of them) were listed as cytomegalovirus-associated.

The chain uses TRBV11-1 and TRBJ2-1; tentatively, D is TRBD2 (6 bases). The sequenced sample was PBMCs. The sequence was obtained from a man aged 45-65 years in good health and CMV-seronegative. The CDR3 region has the DNA TGTGCCAGCAGCCTCGGTAGTAGCGGTGGACGGGAGCAGTTCTTC. This translates into CASSLGSSGGREQFF.